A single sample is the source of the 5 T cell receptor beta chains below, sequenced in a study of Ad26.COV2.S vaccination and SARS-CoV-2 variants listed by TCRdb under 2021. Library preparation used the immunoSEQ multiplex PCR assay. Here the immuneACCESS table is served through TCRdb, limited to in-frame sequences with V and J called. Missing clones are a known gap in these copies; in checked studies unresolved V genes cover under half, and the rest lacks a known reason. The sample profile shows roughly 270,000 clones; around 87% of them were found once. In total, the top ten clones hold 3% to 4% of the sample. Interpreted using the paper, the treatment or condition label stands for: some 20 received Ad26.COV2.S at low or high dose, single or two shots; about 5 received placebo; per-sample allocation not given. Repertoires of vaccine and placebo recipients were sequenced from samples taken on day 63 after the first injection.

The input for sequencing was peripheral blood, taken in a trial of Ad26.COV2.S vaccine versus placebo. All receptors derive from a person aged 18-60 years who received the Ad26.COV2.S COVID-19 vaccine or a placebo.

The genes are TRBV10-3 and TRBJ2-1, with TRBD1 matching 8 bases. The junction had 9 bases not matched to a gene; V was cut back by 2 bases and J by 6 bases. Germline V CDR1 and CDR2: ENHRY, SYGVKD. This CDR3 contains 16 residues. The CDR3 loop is CAISEGARGPGNEQFF. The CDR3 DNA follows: TGTGCCATCAGTGAGGGGGCCAGGGGGCCAGGCAATGAGCAGTTCTTC.

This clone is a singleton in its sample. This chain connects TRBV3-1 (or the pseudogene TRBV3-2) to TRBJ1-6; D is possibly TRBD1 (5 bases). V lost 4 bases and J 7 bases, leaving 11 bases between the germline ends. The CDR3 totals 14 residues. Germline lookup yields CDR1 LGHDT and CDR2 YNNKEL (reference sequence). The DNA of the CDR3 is TGTGCCAGCAGCCGCAGGGAAAGCAATTCACCCCTCCACTTT. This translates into CASSRRESNSPLHF.

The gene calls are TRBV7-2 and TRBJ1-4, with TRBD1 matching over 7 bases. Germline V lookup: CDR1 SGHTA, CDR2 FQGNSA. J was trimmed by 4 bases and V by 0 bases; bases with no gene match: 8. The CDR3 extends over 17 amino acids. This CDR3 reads CASSLAGPGGGNEKLFF. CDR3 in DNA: TGTGCCAGCAGCTTAGCTGGGCCAGGGGGGGGTAATGAAAAACTGTTTTTT.

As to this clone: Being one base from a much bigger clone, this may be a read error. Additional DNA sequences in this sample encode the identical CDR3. Here the CDR3 DNA reads TGTGCCAGCAGTTCACAGGGGAACACTGAAGCTTTCTTT. It codes for CASSSQGNTEAFF. The V gene is TRBV12-3 or TRBV12-4, the J gene TRBJ1-1, with D possibly matching TRBD1 (6 bases). V was pared by 4 bases and J by 1 base, with 7 bases between. The CDR3 runs to 13 residues.

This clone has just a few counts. This chain's CDR3 is CASSTSGVGTEAFF. The CDR3 DNA reads as TGTGCCAGCAGTACCTCCGGAGTGGGCACTGAAGCTTTCTTT. V gene TRBV6-6 combines with J gene TRBJ1-1; D gene unclear. The CDR3 consists of 14 residues. Looked up from germline, CDR1 is MNHNY and CDR2 is SVGAGI (reference sequence). Trimming cost V 5 bases and J 4 bases, with 14 bases left between them.